A single sample is the source of the 5 T cell receptor beta chains below, sequenced in a study of OX40 agonist ivuxolimab in advanced cancers. This table comes from immunoSEQ multiplex PCR, and its TCRdb copy is limited to in-frame clones, with some not included. The data hold around 62,000 clones, with more than 70% observed a single time. The sequencing used CD4+ or CD8+ T cells sorted from blood, collected in a trial of the OX40 agonist ivuxolimab. These receptors all stem from an adult with an advanced solid tumor such as melanoma, head and neck, liver or kidney cancer.

This clone came up once. This chain joins TRBV18 and TRBJ1-2, with 7 bases fitting TRBD1. The V and J ends lost 6 bases and 7 bases, in that order; junction bases with no gene match: 11. This CDR3 has 14 amino acids. CDR1 is KGHSH and CDR2 is LQKENI in the germline V gene. The CDR3 bases are TGTGCCAGCTCCCCCGACAGGGCGTCGGGTGGCTACACCTTC. It codes for CASSPDRASGGYTF.

The chain has TRBV14 and TRBJ1-3, with a possible D match to TRBD1 (5 bases). The germline V and J ends were trimmed by 3 bases and 0 bases, with 12 bases remaining between them. The germline gives CDR1 SGHDN, CDR2 FVKESK. The CDR3 totals 16 residues. The CDR3 DNA sequence: TGTGCCAGCAGCCACCGGGGCAGTTTCTCTGGAAACACCATATATTTT. Its protein is CASSHRGSFSGNTIYF.

About this clone: It is likely a read error, because the conserved phenylalanine at the end of the CDR3 is missing. The V and J genes are TRBV7-9 and TRBJ1-2, with 8 positions matching TRBD1. Germline CDR1 and CDR2: SEHNR and FQNEAQ (reference sequence). This CDR3 is 15 amino acids long. V lost 5 bases, J lost 8 bases, and 13 bases stayed unmatched. CDR3 in amino acids: CASSPQQLTGVGYTL. CDR3 bases: TGTGCCAGCAGCCCCCAGCAACTGACAGGGGTCGGCTACACCCTC.

This chain links TRBV6-5 with TRBJ2-5; 9 nucleotides agree with TRBD1. The CDR3 is 15 residues long. Germline V lookup: CDR1 MNHEY, CDR2 SVGAGI. With 5 bases clipped from V and 4 bases from J, the junction kept 8 bases outside the gene matches. CDR3 sequence reads: CASSITGTGIETQYF. CDR3 DNA sequence: TGTGCCAGCAGTATTACCGGGACAGGGATAGAGACCCAGTACTTC.

The V gene is TRBV5-4, the J gene TRBJ2-7; 7 bases are shared with TRBD1. Per germline, CDR1 SGHNT and CDR2 YYREEE (reference sequence). The trim removed 4 bases at V and 2 bases at J, leaving 6 bases unmatched. This CDR3 region has 14 residues. The CDR3 protein is CASSIRDRTYEQYF. The CDR3 region has the DNA TGTGCCAGCAGCATCCGGGACAGAACCTACGAGCAGTACTTC.